This T cell receptor beta chain derives from a study of shared clonotypes between healthy human individuals. The study's findings and limits: Sharing across four donors was highest in naive CD4 (roughly 5%) and lowest in memory CD8 (0.4%).

Naive CD8 cells lacked CD45RO, underwent positive selection for CCR7 and left out terminally differentiated effector memory CD45RA+ cells. The CDR3 has 13 residues. Each PCR replicate from the sorted subsets contained roughly 210 ng DNA, which is 25,000 to 30,000 T cell genomes. The data were produced by immunoSEQ multiplex PCR, yet TCRdb's version contains in-frame clones alone and is incomplete. The sample holds more than 600,000 clones, around 90% seen once. This clone was observed once. Its antigen is not identified. This sequence joins TRBV21-1 and TRBJ2-1; the table's TRBD1 call for D was not verified on the DNA. TRBV21-1 is a listed pseudogene. Sample: naive CD8+ T cells sorted from blood. This clonotype originated in a man aged 25 to 40 in good health. CDR3 protein: CASSLDRNNEQFF. DNA for the CDR3: TGTGCCAGCAGTCTAGACAGAAACAATGAGCAGTTCTTC.